This TCR beta chain emerged from a study of shared T cell receptors in the human thymus. CDR1 is MGHRA and CDR2 is YSYEKL in the germline V gene. V lost 0 bases to trimming and J lost 0 bases, with 6 bases between them. There are 14 residues in the CDR3. The method was immunoSEQ multiplex PCR; TCRdb's version includes in-frame clones alone and lacks a portion of them. The repertoire holds approximately 400,000 clones, with approximately 95% as singletons. The rearrangement uses TRBV4-1 and TRBJ2-7, with D unclear. Specimen: thymocytes. The receptor was isolated from a human donor. The CDR3 reads CASSQEGSSYEQYF. CDR3 DNA: TGCGCCAGCAGCCAAGAAGGGTCCTCCTACGAGCAGTACTTC.